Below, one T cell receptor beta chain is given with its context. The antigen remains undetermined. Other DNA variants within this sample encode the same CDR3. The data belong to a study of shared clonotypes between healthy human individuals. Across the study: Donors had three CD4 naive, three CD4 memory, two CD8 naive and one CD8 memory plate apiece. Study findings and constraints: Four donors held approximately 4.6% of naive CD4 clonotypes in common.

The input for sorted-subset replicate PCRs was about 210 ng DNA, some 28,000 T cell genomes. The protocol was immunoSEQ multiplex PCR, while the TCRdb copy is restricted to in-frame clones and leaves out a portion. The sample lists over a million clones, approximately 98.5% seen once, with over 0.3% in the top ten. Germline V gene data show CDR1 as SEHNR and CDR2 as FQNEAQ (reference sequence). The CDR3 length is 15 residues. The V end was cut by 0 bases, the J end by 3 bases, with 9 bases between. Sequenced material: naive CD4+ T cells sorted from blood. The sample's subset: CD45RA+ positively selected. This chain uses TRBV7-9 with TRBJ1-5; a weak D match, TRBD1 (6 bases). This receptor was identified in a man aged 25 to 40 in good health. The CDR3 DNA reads TGTGCCAGCAGCTTAGCGACAGGAGACAATCAGCCCCAGCATTTT. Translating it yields CASSLATGDNQPQHF.